The clone carrying this TCR beta chain appeared once. Its specificity is unknown. These data come from a study of cytomegalovirus exposure and HLA in healthy donors. Study outcomes and limitations: According to a later analysis, TCR clusters from the first cohort tended to co-occur in the 110 or so validation repertoires. In vitro assays verified that three CMV-associated chains recognized CMV antigens specifically.

Sequenced by immunoSEQ multiplex PCR; TCRdb stores in-frame clones only, minus some. This sample has some 70,000 clones, with roughly 96% found just once. V shed 4 bases and J shed 0 bases, with 10 bases lying between them. Germline CDR1 SGHVS, CDR2 FNYEAQ. This CDR3 region has 14 residues. V gene TRBV7-6 combines with J gene TRBJ2-7; D possibly corresponds to TRBD2 (6 bases). This TCR derives from a man younger than 35 in good health and CMV-seronegative. Material for sequencing was PBMCs. The CDR3 DNA follows: TGTGCCAGCAGCTCTCAGGACTACTCCTACGAGCAGTACTTC. Residues: CASSSQDYSYEQYF. The whole variable domain, remainder taken from reference TRBV7-6 and TRBJ2-7, is GAGVSQSPRYKVTKRGQDVALRCDPISGHVSLYWYRQALGQGPEFLTYFNYEAQQDKSGLPNDRFSAERPEGSISTLTIQRTEQRDSAMYRCASSSQDYSYEQYFGPGTRLTVT.